This TCR beta chain was recorded in a study of T cell responses to AZD1222 COVID-19 vaccine. For the study at large: Researchers grouped second doses given at about 4 or about 12 weeks into one pool. General study findings and limits: The sample set comprised mostly white British donors with more females, and clonal diversity was possibly underestimated. Among spike-specific TCRs, nearly half reportedly target unmutated variant regions.

This CDR3 is built from 15 residues. CDR1 and CDR2 from the germline V gene are MNHEY and SVGEGT. J gave up 3 bases and V 5 bases, and 9 bases lay outside the gene matches. Clones were sequenced by immunoSEQ multiplex PCR, and TCRdb holds only the in-frame ones, with some missing. The sample yields around 70,000 clones, roughly 86% seen once. In regard to this clone: Its antigen remains unknown.

This TCR derives from an adult in good health. The chain couples TRBV6-2 or TRBV6-3 to TRBJ1-1; 7 bases line up with TRBD1. This material consisted of peripheral blood, taken on day 0 of AZD1222 vaccination. The CDR3 DNA reads as TGTGCCAGCAGTCCCCTGGACAGGAAGTACACTGAAGCTTTCTTT. Amino acids: CASSPLDRKYTEAFF.